What follows is one TCR beta chain and its context. Its specificity is not known. The data are from a study of blood T cells in healthy people across ages. Study-wide findings and caveats: PBMCs left unsorted prevented a conclusive naive versus antigen-experienced comparison. Older age went with lower TCR beta diversity per million T cells, in a roughly linear way.

The V gene lost 0 bases and the J gene lost 5 bases, with 10 bases spanning the gap. The CDR3 totals 14 residues. Germline assignment: CDR1 MGHRA and CDR2 YSYEKL. A sample-barcoded 5' primer and a J-beta primer mix were used in a second PCR of roughly 7 to 11 cycles. Each CDR3 protein is one row after TCRdb ran MiXCR on the 5' RACE reads. This table holds over 600,000 distinct CDR3 sequences, about 61% found once. Sequencing input: blood. The clonotype originates from a man aged 35 to 55 in good health. V gene TRBV4-1 combines with J gene TRBJ1-2; D uncertain. The CDR3 bases are TGCGCCAGCAGCCAAGATGCGCCGCCTTATGGCTACACCTTC. This codes for CASSQDAPPYGYTF.